This TCR beta chain was profiled in a study of blood T cell repertoires in COVID-19. Generated by immunoSEQ multiplex PCR, the TCRdb table keeps only in-frame clones and is missing some. The repertoire includes some 300,000 clones, approximately 90% of them detected once, and over 3.5% sits in the top ten. There are 14 residues in the CDR3. The V and J ends lost 7 bases and 3 bases, in that order; junction bases with no gene match: 6. Looked up from germline, CDR1 is SNHLY and CDR2 is FYNNEI. This chain joins TRBV2 and TRBJ2-1, with 7 bases matching TRBD1. The sample consisted of PBMCs or T cells enriched from blood (not recorded which). This receptor was identified in a man aged 25 to 40 who had recovered from COVID-19. The CDR3 DNA is TGTGCCAGCATTCCGACAGGGTTCTACAATGAGCAGTTCTTC. This gives the protein CASIPTGFYNEQFF.